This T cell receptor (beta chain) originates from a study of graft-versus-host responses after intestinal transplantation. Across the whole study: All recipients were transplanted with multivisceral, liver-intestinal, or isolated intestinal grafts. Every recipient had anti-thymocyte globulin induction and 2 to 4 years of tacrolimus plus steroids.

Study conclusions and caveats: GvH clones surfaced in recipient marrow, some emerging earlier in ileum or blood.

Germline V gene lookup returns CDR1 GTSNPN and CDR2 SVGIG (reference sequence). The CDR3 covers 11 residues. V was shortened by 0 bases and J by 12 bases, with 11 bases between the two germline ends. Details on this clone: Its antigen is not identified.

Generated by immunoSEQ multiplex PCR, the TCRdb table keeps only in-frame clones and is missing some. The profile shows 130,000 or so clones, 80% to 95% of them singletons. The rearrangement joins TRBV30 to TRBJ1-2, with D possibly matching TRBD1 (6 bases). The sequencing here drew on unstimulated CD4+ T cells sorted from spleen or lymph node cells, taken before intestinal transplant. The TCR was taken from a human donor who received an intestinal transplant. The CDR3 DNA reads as TGTGCCTGGAGTGTTGGGGGGCCCAACACCTTC. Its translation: CAWSVGGPNTF.